This is a list of T cell receptor beta chains from one sample in a study of technical replicates of blood from several donors. Assay used: immunoSEQ multiplex PCR; TCRdb lists only in-frame clones, some missing. Of about 68,000 clones detected, about 97% appear once; the ten largest clones hold under 0.3%. The specimen was T cells isolated from PBMCs. Receptors originate from a human donor in good health. CDR3s include the opening cysteine and the closing phenylalanine or tryptophan. The order of the fields is D gene, clone size, V gene, J gene, CDR3 protein, CDR3 DNA. The D gene is left open where the match is weak. Not all rows give a size; the values are once, few, many and, for expanded clones, a class.

D: TRBD1; size: NA; V: TRBV19; J: TRBJ1-4; CDR3: CASSGTGGNEKLFF; DNA: TGTGCCAGTAGCGGGACAGGTGGGAATGAAAAACTGTTTTTT
D: TRBD1; size: NA; V: TRBV27; J: TRBJ1-1; CDR3: CASSFSQGANTEAFF; DNA: TGTGCCAGCAGTTTTTCCCAGGGGGCGAACACTGAAGCTTTCTTT
D: TRBD1; size: NA; V: TRBV5-4; J: TRBJ1-1; CDR3: CASSWGDRAGWSEAFF; DNA: TGTGCCAGCAGTTGGGGGGACAGGGCCGGGTGGTCTGAAGCTTTCTTT
D: TRBD2; size: NA; V: TRBV11-3; J: TRBJ2-3; CDR3: CASSFGSGSTDTQYF; DNA: TGTGCCAGCAGCTTTGGTAGCGGGAGCACAGATACGCAGTATTTT
D: NA; size: once; V: TRBV18; J: TRBJ1-5; CDR3: CASSHQNQPQHF; DNA: TGTGCCAGCTCACATCAAAATCAGCCCCAGCATTTT
D: NA; size: NA; V: TRBV7-3; J: TRBJ2-3; CDR3: CASSFGTADTQYF; DNA: TGTGCCAGCAGCTTCGGGACTGCTGATACGCAGTATTTT
D: NA; size: once; V: TRBV18; J: TRBJ1-1; CDR3: CASSATVLNTEAFF; DNA: TGTGCCAGCTCCGCGACTGTCTTGAACACTGAAGCTTTCTTT
D: NA; size: NA; V: TRBV6-6; J: TRBJ1-3; CDR3: CASSYSSFRNTIYF; DNA: TGTGCCAGCAGTTACTCGAGTTTCAGGAACACCATATATTTT
D: TRBD1; size: NA; V: TRBV7-9; J: TRBJ1-2; CDR3: CASRMDRGHYGYTF; DNA: TGTGCCAGCAGGATGGACAGGGGGCACTATGGCTACACCTTC
D: TRBD2; size: NA; V: TRBV30; J: TRBJ2-4; CDR3: CAWSSGGGGIQYF; DNA: TGTGCCTGGAGTTCCGGTGGGGGGGGCATTCAGTACTTC
D: TRBD1; size: once; V: TRBV5-6; J: TRBJ2-1; CDR3: CASSVPDRGSNEQFF; DNA: TGTGCCAGCAGTGTCCCGGACAGGGGGAGCAATGAGCAGTTCTTC
D: NA; size: NA; V: TRBV7-9; J: TRBJ2-2; CDR3: CASSFMDRSTGELFF; DNA: TGTGCCAGCAGCTTCATGGACAGATCCACCGGGGAGCTGTTTTTT
D: NA; size: NA; V: TRBV6-5; J: TRBJ1-5; CDR3: CASSPGGVQPQHF; DNA: TGTGCCAGCAGTCCAGGCGGGGTTCAGCCCCAGCATTTT
D: NA; size: NA; V: TRBV28; J: TRBJ2-3; CDR3: CASSPWTPSSTDTQYF; DNA: TGTGCCAGCAGTCCTTGGACACCCTCTAGCACAGATACGCAGTATTTT
D: TRBD1; size: NA; V: TRBV19; J: TRBJ2-2; CDR3: CASSIIPGQGPGELFF; DNA: TGTGCCAGTAGTATAATTCCGGGACAGGGACCCGGGGAGCTGTTTTTT
D: TRBD1; size: NA; V: TRBV7-2; J: TRBJ1-2; CDR3: CASSLGTGGLDGYTF; DNA: TGTGCCAGCAGCTTAGGGACAGGGGGCTTGGATGGCTACACCTTC
D: NA; size: once; V: TRBV27; J: TRBJ2-1; CDR3: CASSRGTSSDNEQFF; DNA: TGTGCCAGCAGTCGAGGGACAAGCTCAGATAATGAGCAGTTCTTC
D: TRBD1; size: NA; V: TRBV29-1; J: TRBJ1-1; CDR3: CSVGTGWNTEAFF; DNA: TGCAGCGTCGGGACAGGTTGGAACACTGAAGCTTTCTTT
D: TRBD1; size: NA; V: TRBV23-1; J: TRBJ2-3; CDR3: CASSQHVKGGIRTDTQYF; DNA: TGCGCCAGCAGTCAACACGTAAAAGGGGGCATAAGGACAGATACGCAGTATTTT
D: NA; size: once; V: TRBV4-3; J: TRBJ1-1; CDR3: CASSQDWGPEEAFF; DNA: TGCGCCAGCAGCCAAGATTGGGGGCCCGAGGAAGCTTTCTTT
D: TRBD2; size: NA; V: TRBV28; J: TRBJ2-7; CDR3: CASNPPSGYEQYF; DNA: TGTGCCAGCAACCCCCCTAGCGGCTACGAGCAGTACTTC
D: TRBD1; size: NA; V: TRBV19; J: TRBJ1-1; CDR3: CASSGGQGETEAFF; DNA: TGTGCCAGTAGTGGGGGACAGGGTGAAACTGAAGCTTTCTTT
D: NA; size: NA; V: TRBV9; J: TRBJ2-2; CDR3: CASSVVGSGPKSGELFF; DNA: TGTGCCAGCAGCGTAGTGGGGAGCGGTCCCAAGTCCGGGGAGCTGTTTTTT
D: TRBD2; size: NA; V: TRBV4-2; J: TRBJ2-7; CDR3: CASSYDWGGSYEQYF; DNA: TGTGCCAGCAGCTATGATTGGGGGGGGTCCTACGAGCAGTACTTC
D: NA; size: NA; V: TRBV6-5; J: TRBJ2-7; CDR3: CASSYSGGLYEQYF; DNA: TGTGCCAGCAGTTACTCTGGCGGTCTCTACGAGCAGTACTTC
D: TRBD2; size: NA; V: TRBV4-1; J: TRBJ2-7; CDR3: CASSQPLAGGFHEQYF; DNA: TGCGCCAGCAGCCAACCTCTAGCGGGAGGCTTCCACGAGCAGTACTTC
D: TRBD2; size: NA; V: TRBV7-2; J: TRBJ2-3; CDR3: CASSLGLAGITDTQYF; DNA: TGTGCCAGCAGCTTAGGACTAGCGGGGATCACAGATACGCAGTATTTT
D: NA; size: NA; V: TRBV5-5; J: TRBJ2-7; CDR3: CASSSRYEQYF; DNA: TGTGCCAGCAGCTCTAGATACGAGCAGTACTTC
D: TRBD1; size: NA; V: TRBV25-1; J: TRBJ1-2; CDR3: CASSGGDRDNYGYTF; DNA: TGTGCCAGCAGTGGGGGGGACAGGGATAACTATGGCTACACCTTC
D: NA; size: NA; V: TRBV6-5; J: TRBJ2-7; CDR3: CASSPPSGSYEQYF; DNA: TGTGCCAGCAGTCCCCCGTCAGGGTCCTACGAGCAGTACTTC
D: TRBD1; size: NA; V: TRBV7-6; J: TRBJ2-5; CDR3: CASSFDREETQYF; DNA: TGTGCCAGCAGCTTCGACAGGGAGGAGACCCAGTACTTC
D: NA; size: NA; V: TRBV7-3; J: TRBJ2-7; CDR3: CASSLQRTGEQYF; DNA: TGTGCCAGCAGCTTACAGCGGACGGGGGAGCAGTACTTC
D: NA; size: NA; V: TRBV9; J: TRBJ2-3; CDR3: CASSVAAGHTDTQYF; DNA: TGTGCCAGCAGCGTAGCGGCGGGTCACACAGATACGCAGTATTTT
D: TRBD2; size: NA; V: TRBV18; J: TRBJ2-2; CDR3: CASSLAGENTGELFF; DNA: TGTGCCAGTTCTCTAGCGGGAGAGAACACCGGGGAGCTGTTTTTT
D: TRBD2; size: NA; V: TRBV4-2; J: TRBJ2-1; CDR3: CASSPQGSGSNEQFF; DNA: TGTGCCAGCAGCCCACAGGGTAGCGGGAGTAATGAGCAGTTCTTC
D: TRBD1; size: NA; V: TRBV30; J: TRBJ2-1; CDR3: CAWDRVEYNEQFF; DNA: TGTGCCTGGGACAGGGTGGAATACAATGAGCAGTTCTTC
D: TRBD2; size: NA; V: TRBV7-9; J: TRBJ2-1; CDR3: CASSLGSSGSLYNEQFF; DNA: TGTGCCAGCAGCTTAGGGTCTAGCGGGAGTCTCTACAATGAGCAGTTCTTC
D: NA; size: NA; V: TRBV6-1; J: TRBJ1-1; CDR3: CASTLEMNTEAFF; DNA: TGTGCCAGTACTTTGGAGATGAACACTGAAGCTTTCTTT
D: NA; size: few; V: TRBV2; J: TRBJ2-2; CDR3: CASSELWGVSRELFF; DNA: TGTGCCAGCAGTGAGTTATGGGGCGTTAGCCGGGAGCTGTTTTTT
D: TRBD1; size: NA; V: TRBV27; J: TRBJ1-5; CDR3: CASSTGTDISNQPQHF; DNA: TGTGCCAGCAGTACCGGGACAGATATTAGCAATCAGCCCCAGCATTTT